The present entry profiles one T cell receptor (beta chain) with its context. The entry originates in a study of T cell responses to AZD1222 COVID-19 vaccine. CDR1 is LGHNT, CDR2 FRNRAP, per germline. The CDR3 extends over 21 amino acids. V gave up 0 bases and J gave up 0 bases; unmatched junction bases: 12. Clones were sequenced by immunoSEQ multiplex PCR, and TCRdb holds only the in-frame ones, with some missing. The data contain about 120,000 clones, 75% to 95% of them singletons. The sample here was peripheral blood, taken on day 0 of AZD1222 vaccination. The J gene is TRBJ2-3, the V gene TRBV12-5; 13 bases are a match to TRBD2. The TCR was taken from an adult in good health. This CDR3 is CASGLVLGGLAGTSSTDTQYF. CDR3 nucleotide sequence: TGTGCTAGTGGTTTGGTATTGGGGGGACTAGCGGGAACGTCTAGCACAGATACGCAGTATTTT.